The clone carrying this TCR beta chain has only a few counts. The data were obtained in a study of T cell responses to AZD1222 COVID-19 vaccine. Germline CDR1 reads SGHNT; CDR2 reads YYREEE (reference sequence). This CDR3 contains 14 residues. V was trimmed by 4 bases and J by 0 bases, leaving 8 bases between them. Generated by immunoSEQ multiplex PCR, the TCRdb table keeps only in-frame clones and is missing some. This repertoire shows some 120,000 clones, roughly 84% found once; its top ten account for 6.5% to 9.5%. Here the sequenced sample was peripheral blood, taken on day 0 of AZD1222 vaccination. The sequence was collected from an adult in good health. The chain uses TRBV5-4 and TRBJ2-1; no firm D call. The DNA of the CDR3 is TGTGCCAGCAGCCGACTTGGCTCCTACAATGAGCAGTTCTTC. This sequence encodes CASSRLGSYNEQFF.